This is a list of T cell receptor beta chains from one sample in a study of response to subunit inactivated influenza vaccine. TCRdb passed the RT-PCR reads through MiXCR, listing each CDR3 protein once. The table includes 400,000 to 550,000 distinct CDR3 sequences, about 25% detected once. This material consisted of CD4+ T cells sorted from PBMCs, taken less than 6 days after vaccination. The receptor source for this set is a man aged 50-59 years who received an inactivated influenza vaccine. Each CDR3 is given with its conserved first and last residue. D genes are given only for firm matches. The size field is filled for only some rows; it gives once, few, many or a size class.

v_gene	d_gene	j_gene	abundance	CDR3nt	CDR3aa
TRBV29-1	-	TRBJ2-6	few	TGCAGCGTTGGACACTCTGGGGCCAACGTCCTGACTTTC	CSVGHSGANVLTF
TRBV6-2/TRBV6-3	TRBD2	TRBJ2-3	few	TGTGCCAGCAGTTACTCGCTCCTGACTAGCGGGAGGTCCAGCACAGATACGCAGTATTTT	CASSYSLLTSGRSSTDTQYF
TRBV27	TRBD1	TRBJ1-1	-	TGTGCCAGCAGTTCCACAGGGGTCACTGAAGCTTTCTTT	CASSSTGVTEAFF
TRBV20-1	-	TRBJ2-2	many	TGCAGTGCTAGTAGAATAGTAGAGACCGGGGAGCTGTTTTTT	CSASRIVETGELFF
TRBV20-1	-	TRBJ2-7	few	TGCAGTGCTGGTGCGGGTAGCTCCTACGAGCAGTACTTC	CSAGAGSSYEQYF
TRBV12-3/TRBV12-4	-	TRBJ2-7	-	TGTGCCAGCAGTTTTAGCCTAGCCATCGAGCAGTACTTC	CASSFSLAIEQYF
TRBV10-3	TRBD2	TRBJ2-1	-	TGTGCCATCAGTGAGTCGGGGGGAGGGAACAATGAGCAGTTCTTC	CAISESGGGNNEQFF
TRBV28	TRBD2	TRBJ2-7	-	TGTGCCAGCAGTTTGGGACTAGCGGGAGGGCCGTTCGAGCAGTACTTC	CASSLGLAGGPFEQYF
TRBV20-1	TRBD1	TRBJ1-1	few	TGCAGTGCTAGAGGACAGGGACGGACTGAAGCTTTCTTT	CSARGQGRTEAFF
TRBV6-1	TRBD2	TRBJ2-7	few	TGTGCCAGCAGTGAAGCCGGGACTAGTGTCTACGAGCAGTACTTC	CASSEAGTSVYEQYF
TRBV6-2/TRBV6-3	-	TRBJ2-1	-	TGTGCCAGCAGTTACGGGGGGACAATCAATGAGCAGTTCTTC	CASSYGGTINEQFF
TRBV7-2	TRBD2	TRBJ2-1	-	TGTGCCAGCAGCTTTGGGGGGGGTTGGAATGAGCAGTTCTTC	CASSFGGGWNEQFF
TRBV11-1	-	TRBJ2-5	-	TGTGCCAGCAGCTTGTGGGGATCTCGGGCGGGGAGCCAAGAGACCCAGTACTTC	CASSLWGSRAGSQETQYF
TRBV5-1	-	TRBJ2-6	-	TGCGCCAGCAGCCGGGGCCCTCGGACGTTCCAACTAGGGGCCAACGTCCTGACTTTC	CASSRGPRTFQLGANVLTF
TRBV20-1	TRBD2	TRBJ2-1	few	TGCAGTGCTAGAGATTGGACTAGCGGGAGAGGGGAGGAGCAGTTCTTC	CSARDWTSGRGEEQFF
TRBV7-6	TRBD2	TRBJ2-3	few	TGTGCCAGCAGCCTGGGGGGGACCCCATTTAATACGCAGTATTTT	CASSLGGTPFNTQYF
TRBV19	TRBD1	TRBJ2-2	few	TGTGCCAGTGGACGGGACAGGGGGGTCGGGGAGCTGTTTTTT	CASGRDRGVGELFF
TRBV7-9	-	TRBJ1-4	-	TGTGCCAGCAGCTTAGCGGGGCAAAAGGAAAAACTGTTTTTT	CASSLAGQKEKLFF
TRBV4-1	TRBD1	TRBJ1-2	few	TGCGCCAGCAGCCCGGGACAGGGGTTCTGGGGCTACACCTTC	CASSPGQGFWGYTF
TRBV5-1	-	TRBJ2-1	few	TGCGCCAGCAGTCAACTGACAGGAGGCTCCTACAATGAGCAGTTCTTC	CASSQLTGGSYNEQFF
TRBV6-1	TRBD2	TRBJ2-1	few	TGTGCCAGCAGAAATGGACTAGCTCTGTACAATGAGCAGTTCTTC	CASRNGLALYNEQFF
TRBV29-1	-	TRBJ1-2	few	TGCAGCGCCCCCGGGCTCTCTAACTATGGCTACACCTTC	CSAPGLSNYGYTF
TRBV5-6	-	TRBJ2-7	few	TGTGCCAGCAGCTTGGCAAGGATAACTCACTACGAGCAGTACTTC	CASSLARITHYEQYF
TRBV15	-	TRBJ2-7	-	TGTGCCACCAGCAGAGAGCTGGGCGAGCAGTACTTC	CATSRELGEQYF
TRBV5-1	-	TRBJ2-4	few	TGCGCCAGCAGCCCGGAGGGGACGGCCCTGATTCAGTACTTC	CASSPEGTALIQYF
TRBV20-1	-	TRBJ1-1	-	TGCAGTGCTACCAAAATCAGGAACACTGAAGCTTTCTTT	CSATKIRNTEAFF
TRBV6-2/TRBV6-3	-	TRBJ2-5	-	TGTGCCAGCAGTTACCGGACGGAGGGGTCCTTAGGGACCCAGTACTTC	CASSYRTEGSLGTQYF
TRBV7-9	TRBD2	TRBJ2-2	few	TGTGCCAGCAGTAGGACTAGCGGGGCCACCGGGGAGCTGTTTTTT	CASSRTSGATGELFF
TRBV7-2	-	TRBJ2-3	-	TGTGCCAGCAGCTTAGCTCCCAGGGAAGATACGCAGTATTTT	CASSLAPREDTQYF
TRBV7-2	-	TRBJ2-7	-	TGTGCCAGCAGCTTAGACAGGACCCCCTACGAGCAGTACTTC	CASSLDRTPYEQYF
TRBV6-1	-	TRBJ2-2	-	TGTGCCAGCACCCTGGACAGCCAACGGGGGGAGCTGTTTTTT	CASTLDSQRGELFF
TRBV12-3/TRBV12-4	-	TRBJ2-3	few	TGTGCCAGCAGTTGGTACCGGGCTAGCACAGATACGCAGTATTTT	CASSWYRASTDTQYF
TRBV29-1	-	TRBJ1-3	few	TGCAGCGTTCTGAGTCCCGGAAACACCATATATTTT	CSVLSPGNTIYF
TRBV27	TRBD1	TRBJ1-1	few	TGTGCCAGCAGTTCCCGCGGGACAGGGCCGCGTGACGCTTTCTTT	CASSSRGTGPRDAFF
TRBV29-1	TRBD2	TRBJ2-1	-	TGCAGCGTAGTTGGTGCGGGAGGGCCCCCTAGCTCCTACAATGAGCAGTTCTTC	CSVVGAGGPPSSYNEQFF
TRBV4-3	-	TRBJ2-1	-	TGCGCCAGCAGCCGCGGATGGCAGGGGTCATACAATGAGCAGTTCTTC	CASSRGWQGSYNEQFF
TRBV27	-	TRBJ2-1	few	TGTGCCAGCAGTCCGTCGTGGTCCATCGATGAGCAGTTCTTC	CASSPSWSIDEQFF
TRBV6-1	-	TRBJ2-7	-	TGTGCCAGCAGCAGACTGGGGGGCCCGACTACCGAGCAGTACTTC	CASSRLGGPTTEQYF
TRBV7-3	TRBD1	TRBJ2-1	few	TGTGCCAGCAGCTCCGGGACAGGGGGCCGGGAGCAGTTCTTC	CASSSGTGGREQFF
TRBV20-1	-	TRBJ1-1	-	TGCAGTGAAGGCGGAACTGGGGGGACTGAAGCTTTCTTT	CSEGGTGGTEAFF
TRBV27	-	TRBJ2-7	-	TGTGCCAGCAGTTTAATCGGCGGGACCACCTACGAGCAGTACTTC	CASSLIGGTTYEQYF